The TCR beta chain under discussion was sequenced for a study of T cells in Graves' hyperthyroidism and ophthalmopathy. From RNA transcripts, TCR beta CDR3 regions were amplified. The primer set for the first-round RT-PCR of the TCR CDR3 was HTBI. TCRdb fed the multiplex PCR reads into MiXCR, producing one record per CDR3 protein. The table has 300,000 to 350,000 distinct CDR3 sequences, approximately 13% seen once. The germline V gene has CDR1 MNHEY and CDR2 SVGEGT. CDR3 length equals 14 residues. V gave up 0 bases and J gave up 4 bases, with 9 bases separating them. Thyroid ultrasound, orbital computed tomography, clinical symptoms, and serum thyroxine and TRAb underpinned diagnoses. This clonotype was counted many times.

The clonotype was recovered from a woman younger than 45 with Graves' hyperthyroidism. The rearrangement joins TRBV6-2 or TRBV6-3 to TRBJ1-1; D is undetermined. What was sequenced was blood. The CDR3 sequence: CASSYSYGSTEAFF. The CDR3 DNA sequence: TGTGCCAGCAGTTACTCGTACGGGAGCACTGAAGCTTTCTTT.